This T cell receptor beta chain emerged from a study of T cells in Graves' hyperthyroidism and ophthalmopathy. The ends were cut back, 3 bases at V and 1 base at J, with 9 bases in the middle. The CDR3 sequence is 14 residues long. Germline V CDR1 and CDR2: PRHDT, FYEKMQ (reference sequence). Every diagnosis used clinical symptoms, serum thyroxine and TRAb, thyroid ultrasound and orbital computed tomography. Amplification targeted TCR beta CDR3 regions from RNA transcripts. First-round RT-PCR of the TCR CDR3 relied on the HTBI primer set. TCRdb processed the multiplex PCR reads anew with MiXCR; each CDR3 protein has one entry. The table lists under 400,000 distinct CDR3 sequences, around a quarter of them singletons. This clonotype came up many times.

This chain joins TRBV13 and TRBJ1-1, with D tentatively TRBD1 (5 bases). The receptor was isolated from a man between 45 and 60 years old with Graves' hyperthyroidism. The sample taken for sequencing was blood. This chain's CDR3 is CASSLAGGNTEAFF. In DNA form, the CDR3 reads TGTGCCAGCAGCTTGGCGGGGGGGAACACTGAAGCTTTCTTT.